A single sample gave rise to the 19 T cell receptor beta chains below, sequenced in a study of neurological immune-mediated disorders. TCRdb called the 5' RACE reads again in MiXCR, with one record for every CDR3 protein. The sample carries under 70,000 distinct CDR3 sequences, 3% to 4% recorded once. The sample consisted of PBMCs. The receptor source for this set is a woman in her fifties or sixties with multiple sclerosis.

In its sample, this clonotype was seen many times. The chain joins TRBV20-1 to TRBJ2-3, with 9 bases that match TRBD1. V lost 5 bases and J lost 14; bases outside the gene matches: 8. CDR1 and CDR2 from the germline V gene are DFQATT and SNEGSKA (reference sequence). The CDR3 is 11 residues long. The CDR3 region has the DNA TGCAGTGCTGTTCTGGGACAGGGTGCGTATTTT. As protein: CSAVLGQGAYF.

This clonotype has ten or more counts. V is TRBV5-1 and J is TRBJ2-1; perhaps D is TRBD1 or TRBD2 (5 bases each). The CDR3 consists of 12 residues. Trimming shortened V by 1 base and J by 10 bases, and 9 bases separated the two germline ends. Germline CDR1 reads SGHRS; CDR2 reads YFSETQ. CDR3 nucleotide sequence: TGCGCCAGCAGCTTGCCGGGGCAAGAGCAGTTCTTC. Its protein is CASSLPGQEQFF.

This clonotype was counted at least ten times. The DNA of the CDR3 is TGTGCCAGCAGCTCCTCGACCCTTCGGACAGGAGGCACCGGGGAGCTGTTTTTT. Its protein product is CASSSSTLRTGGTGELFF. The genes are TRBV5-6 and TRBJ2-2; 7 positions agree with TRBD1. J gave up 4 bases and V 3 bases, and 15 bases lay outside the gene matches. Germline V gives CDR1 SGHDT, CDR2 YYEEEE. There are 18 residues in the CDR3.

This clonotype came up many times. The CDR3 coding sequence is TGTGCCAGCAGTTTAGGAAACAATGGACTAGCGAGTTATACCGGGGAGCTGTTTTTT. This encodes CASSLGNNGLASYTGELFF. The chain is built from TRBV28 and TRBJ2-2; 9 bases fit TRBD2. From germline, CDR1 is MDHEN and CDR2 SYDVKM. J gave up 5 bases and V 2 bases, and 15 bases lay outside the gene matches. The CDR3 contains 19 residues.

Many counts were recorded for this clonotype. The chain recombines TRBV20-1 with TRBJ1-2; 9 nucleotides agree with TRBD1. The CDR3 spans 16 residues. After removal of 1 base from V and 4 bases from J, the junction contained 10 bases not matched to a gene. Germline CDR1 and CDR2: DFQATT and SNEGSKA (reference sequence). The CDR3: CSARGGQGNSPYGYTF. The CDR3 region has the DNA TGCAGTGCTAGAGGAGGACAGGGGAACTCCCCCTATGGCTACACCTTC.

This clonotype has at least ten counts. The rearrangement uses TRBV20-1 and TRBJ1-1; D not resolved. Germline CDR1 DFQATT, CDR2 SNEGSKA (reference sequence). This CDR3 is 13 amino acids long. Trimming took 3 bases from V and 1 from J, leaving 9 bases between them. In nucleotides, the CDR3 is TGCAGTGCTAGTCGAGGTGGGAACACTGAAGCTTTCTTT. This encodes CSASRGGNTEAFF.

This clonotype occurred many times. The chain has TRBV7-9 and TRBJ1-4; no firm D call. Between the trimmed V and J ends, which lost 1 base and 4 bases, there was a span of 10 bases. This CDR3 comprises 15 residues. The germline V gene has CDR1 SEHNR and CDR2 FQNEAQ (reference sequence). The DNA for the CDR3 is TGTGCCAGCAGCTTAGGTCCAGGCTATAATGAAAAACTGTTTTTT. Its translation is CASSLGPGYNEKLFF.

In its sample, this clonotype was seen many times. CDR3 nucleotide sequence: TGTGCCAGCAGCCTAAAACTAGGGAGGACCGGGGAGCTGTTTTTT. Residues: CASSLKLGRTGELFF. V and J are TRBV7-8 and TRBJ2-2; the D gene is possibly TRBD2 (6 bases). CDR1 SGHVS and CDR2 FQNEAQ come from the germline V gene. V lost 5 bases, J lost 5 bases, and 15 bases lay in between. This CDR3 is 15 amino acids long.

This clonotype was seen ten or more times. V is TRBV12-3 or TRBV12-4 and J is TRBJ2-7; D uncertain. Trimming stripped 6 bases from V and 2 bases from J, with 5 bases between. There are 11 residues in the CDR3. The CDR3: CASRGTYEQYF. CDR3 nucleotides: TGTGCCAGCAGAGGGACCTACGAGCAGTACTTC.

This clonotype appeared a few times. Being one base from a much bigger clone, this may be a read error. The chain carries TRBV12-3 or TRBV12-4 and TRBJ2-7, with D possibly matching TRBD2 (5 bases). V was cut by 6 bases and J by 4 bases, with 13 bases left in between. This CDR3 is 13 amino acids long. CDR3 protein: CASRPGKAYEQYF. The CDR3 DNA sequence: TGTGCCAGCAGGCCCGGGAAAGCTTACGAGCAGTACTTC.

This clonotype occurred a few times. A much larger clone sits a single nucleotide away, making a read error possible. J is TRBJ2-7 and V is TRBV5-5; the D is unclear. The CDR3 covers 12 residues. Germline CDR1 is SGHKS and CDR2 is YYEKEE (reference sequence). The DNA for the CDR3 is TGTGACAGCAGTTGGACCAACTACGAGCAGTACTTC. It encodes CDSSWTNYEQYF.

The table lists this clonotype with many counts. This chain uses TRBV12-3 or TRBV12-4 with TRBJ2-1; 11 nucleotides line up with TRBD1. The ends lost 6 bases at V and 4 bases at J; junction bases unmatched: 8. This CDR3 region has 16 residues. The CDR3 DNA follows: TGTGCCAGCAGCCCCTCCGGGACAGGGGGTTACAATGAGCAGTTCTTC. Translating it yields CASSPSGTGGYNEQFF.

This clonotype was seen ten or more times. This chain joins TRBV29-1 and TRBJ2-2; 9 nucleotides align to TRBD1. Unmatched junction bases numbered 6, after V lost 4 bases and J lost 6 bases. From germline, CDR1 is SQVTM and CDR2 ANQGSEA. This CDR3 has 14 amino acids. In DNA, the CDR3 is TGCAGCGTTGCCCTGGACAGGGGACCCGGGGAGCTGTTTTTT. This encodes CSVALDRGPGELFF.

This clonotype was picked up many times. The rearrangement uses TRBV6-5 and TRBJ1-2; TRBD1 matches at 9 bases. There are 16 residues in the CDR3. CDR1 MNHEY and CDR2 SVGAGI come from the germline V gene. V lost 6 bases to trimming and J lost 2 bases; unmatched junction nucleotides: 10. This CDR3 is CASSRGQGGWNYGYTF. In DNA, the CDR3 is TGTGCCAGCAGCCGGGGACAGGGAGGCTGGAACTATGGCTACACCTTC.

The V gene is TRBV20-1, the J gene TRBJ2-7; tentative D call: TRBD1 (6 bases). The CDR3 has 14 residues. CDR1 is DFQATT, CDR2 SNEGSKA, per germline (reference sequence). Trimming stripped 6 bases from V and 4 bases from J, with 19 bases between. The CDR3 nucleotides are TGCAGTGCCGGGCCGGGACATCAACCTTACGAGCAGTACGTC. Its protein is CSAGPGHQPYEQYV.

Concerning this clonotype itself: A read error is likely, as this CDR3 ends without the conserved phenylalanine or tryptophan. This chain links TRBV3-1 with TRBJ2-3, with 14 bases fitting TRBD2. V was pared by 4 bases and J by 3 bases, with 3 bases of the junction left unmatched. Germline assignment: CDR1 LGHDT and CDR2 YNNKEL (reference sequence). The CDR3 runs 16 residues. The DNA of the CDR3 is TGTGCCAGCAGCCTCGGACTAGCGGGGGGTACAGATACGCAGTATAAT. Protein: CASSLGLAGGTDTQYN.

Many counts were recorded for this clonotype. This chain links TRBV3-1 with TRBJ1-4; D gene unclear. V was shortened by 6 bases and J by 8 bases, with 22 bases between the two germline ends. Per the germline V gene, CDR1 is LGHDT and CDR2 is YNNKEL (reference sequence). The CDR3 extends over 16 amino acids. This CDR3 is CASSLSNGRMGEKLFF. The CDR3, as DNA: TGTGCCAGCAGTCTCTCGAATGGTCGGATGGGGGAAAAACTGTTTTTT.

This clonotype was counted many times. The rearrangement links TRBV7-9 to TRBJ2-3; D is unresolved. The germline CDR1 and CDR2 sequences are SEHNR and FQNEAQ (reference sequence). The CDR3 is 13 amino acids. The V end lost 3 bases, the J end lost 1 base, and 5 bases lay between the germline ends. CDR3 protein: CASSLVGTDTQYF. CDR3 nucleotides: TGTGCCAGCAGCTTGGTTGGCACAGATACGCAGTATTTT.

This clonotype was detected ten times or more. The CDR3 reads CASSIRRAGSPQHF. In nucleotides, the CDR3 is TGTGCCAGTAGTATACGACGGGCAGGGTCGCCCCAGCATTTT. The chain carries TRBV19 and TRBJ1-5; D perhaps matches TRBD1 (5 bases). The germline CDR1 and CDR2 sequences are LNHDA and SQIVND (reference sequence). V lost 2 bases, J lost 9 bases, and 14 bases lay in between. This CDR3 has 14 residues.